What follows describes a single T cell receptor beta chain. This sample is drawn from a study of OX40 agonist ivuxolimab in advanced cancers. The protocol was immunoSEQ multiplex PCR, while the TCRdb copy is restricted to in-frame clones and leaves out a portion. In the table there are fewer than 85,000 clones, approximately 90% of which are singletons. Here the sequenced sample was CD4+ or CD8+ T cells sorted from blood, taken in a trial of the OX40 agonist ivuxolimab. The source is an adult with an advanced solid tumor such as melanoma, head and neck, liver or kidney cancer.

In DNA form, the CDR3 reads TGCAGCGTTTCCCAACAGGGGTATGGCTACACCTTC. This translates into CSVSQQGYGYTF. The chain employs TRBV29-1 and TRBJ1-2; 7 positions agree with TRBD1. V gave up 5 bases and J gave up 5 bases; unmatched junction bases: 5. The CDR3 covers 12 residues. In germline, CDR1 is SQVTM, CDR2 ANQGSEA.